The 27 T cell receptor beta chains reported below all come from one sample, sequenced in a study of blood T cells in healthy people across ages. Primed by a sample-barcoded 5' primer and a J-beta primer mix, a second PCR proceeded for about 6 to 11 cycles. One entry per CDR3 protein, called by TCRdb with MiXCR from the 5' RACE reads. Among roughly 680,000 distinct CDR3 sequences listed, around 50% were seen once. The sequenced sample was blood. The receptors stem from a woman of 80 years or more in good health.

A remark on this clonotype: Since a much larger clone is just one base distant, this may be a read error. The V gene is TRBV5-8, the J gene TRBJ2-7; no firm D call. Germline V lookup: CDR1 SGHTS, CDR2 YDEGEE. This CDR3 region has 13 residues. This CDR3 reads CARSLDPPYEQYF. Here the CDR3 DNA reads TGTGCCCGCAGCTTGGATCCTCCCTACGAGCAGTACTTC.

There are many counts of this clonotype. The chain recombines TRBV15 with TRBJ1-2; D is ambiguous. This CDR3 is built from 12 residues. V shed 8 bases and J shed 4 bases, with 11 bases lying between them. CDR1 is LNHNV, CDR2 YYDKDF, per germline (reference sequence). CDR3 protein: CATSQVGYGYTF. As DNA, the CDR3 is TGTGCCACCTCTCAGGTGGGCTATGGCTACACCTTC.

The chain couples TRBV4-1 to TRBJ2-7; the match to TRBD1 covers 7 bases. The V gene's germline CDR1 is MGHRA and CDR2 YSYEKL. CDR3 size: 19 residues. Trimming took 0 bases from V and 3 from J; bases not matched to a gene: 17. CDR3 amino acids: CASSQDSRISGTVFYEQYF. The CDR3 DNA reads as TGCGCCAGCAGCCAAGATTCGCGTATCTCCGGGACAGTATTCTACGAGCAGTACTTC.

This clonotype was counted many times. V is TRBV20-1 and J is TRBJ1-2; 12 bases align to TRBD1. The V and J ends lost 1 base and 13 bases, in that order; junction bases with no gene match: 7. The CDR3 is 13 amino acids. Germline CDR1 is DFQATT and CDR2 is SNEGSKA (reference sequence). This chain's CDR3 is CSARVGGQGAITF. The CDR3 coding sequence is TGCAGTGCTAGAGTGGGGGGACAGGGGGCAATCACCTTC.

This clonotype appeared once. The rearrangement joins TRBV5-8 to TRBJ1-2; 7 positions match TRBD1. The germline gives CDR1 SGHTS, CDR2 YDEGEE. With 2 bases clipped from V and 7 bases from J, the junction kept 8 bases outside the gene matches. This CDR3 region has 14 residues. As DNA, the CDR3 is TGTGCCAGCAGCTTCCTCGACAGGGTGTCTGGCTACACCTTC. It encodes CASSFLDRVSGYTF.

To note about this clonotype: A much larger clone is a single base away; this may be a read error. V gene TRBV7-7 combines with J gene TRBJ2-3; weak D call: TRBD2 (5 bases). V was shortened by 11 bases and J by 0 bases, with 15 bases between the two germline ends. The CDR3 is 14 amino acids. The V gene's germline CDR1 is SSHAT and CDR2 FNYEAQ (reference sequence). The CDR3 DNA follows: TGTGCCGGCGCCCCTAGCCTTAGCACAGATACGCAGTATTTT. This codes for CAGAPSLSTDTQYF.

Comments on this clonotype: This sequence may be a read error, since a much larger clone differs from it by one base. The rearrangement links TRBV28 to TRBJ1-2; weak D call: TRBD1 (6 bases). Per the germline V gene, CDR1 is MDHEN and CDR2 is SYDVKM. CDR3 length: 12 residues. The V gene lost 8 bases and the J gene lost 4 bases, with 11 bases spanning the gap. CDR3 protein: CASSGQPYGYTF. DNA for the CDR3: TGTGCCAGCTCCGGACAGCCCTATGGCTACACCTTC.

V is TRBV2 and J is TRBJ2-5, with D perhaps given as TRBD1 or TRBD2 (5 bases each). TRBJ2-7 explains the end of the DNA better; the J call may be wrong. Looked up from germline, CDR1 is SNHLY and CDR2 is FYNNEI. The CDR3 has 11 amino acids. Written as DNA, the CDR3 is TGTGCCAGCCTGGGGGTCAACGAGCAGTACTTC. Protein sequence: CASLGVNEQYF.

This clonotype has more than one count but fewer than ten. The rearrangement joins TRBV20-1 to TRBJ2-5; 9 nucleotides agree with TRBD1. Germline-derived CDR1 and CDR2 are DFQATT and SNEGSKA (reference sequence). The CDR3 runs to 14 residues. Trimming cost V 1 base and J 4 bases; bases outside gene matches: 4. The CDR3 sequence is CSARGTGGRETQYF. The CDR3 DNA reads TGCAGTGCTAGAGGAACAGGGGGCCGAGAGACCCAGTACTTC.

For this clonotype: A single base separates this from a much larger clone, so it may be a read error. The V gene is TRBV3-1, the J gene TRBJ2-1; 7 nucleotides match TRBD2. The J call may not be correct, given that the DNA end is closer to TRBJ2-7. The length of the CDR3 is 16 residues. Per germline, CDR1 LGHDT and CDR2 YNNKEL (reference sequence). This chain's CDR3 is CASSRSLAATYNEQYF. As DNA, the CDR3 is TGTGCCAGCAGCCGCTCCCTAGCGGCCACCTACAATGAGCAGTACTTC.

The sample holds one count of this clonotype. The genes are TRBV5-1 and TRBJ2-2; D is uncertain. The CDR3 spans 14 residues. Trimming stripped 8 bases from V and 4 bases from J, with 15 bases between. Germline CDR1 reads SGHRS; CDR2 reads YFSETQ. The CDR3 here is CASRPLGITGELFF. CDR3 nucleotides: TGCGCCAGTCGCCCCCTTGGTATCACCGGGGAGCTGTTTTTT.

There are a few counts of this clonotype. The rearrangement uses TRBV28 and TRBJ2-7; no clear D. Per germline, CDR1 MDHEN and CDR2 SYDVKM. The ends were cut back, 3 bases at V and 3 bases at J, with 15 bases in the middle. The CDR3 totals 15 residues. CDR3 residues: CASSFSSLDGYEQYF. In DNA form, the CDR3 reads TGTGCCAGCAGTTTCTCTTCTTTAGACGGCTACGAGCAGTACTTC.

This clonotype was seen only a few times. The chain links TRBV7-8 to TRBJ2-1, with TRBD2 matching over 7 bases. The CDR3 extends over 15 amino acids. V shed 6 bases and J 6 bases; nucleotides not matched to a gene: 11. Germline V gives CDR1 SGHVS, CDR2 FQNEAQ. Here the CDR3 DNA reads TGTGCCAGCAGTGGGGGGGTCCAAGCGGGCAATGAGCAGTTCTTC. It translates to CASSGGVQAGNEQFF.

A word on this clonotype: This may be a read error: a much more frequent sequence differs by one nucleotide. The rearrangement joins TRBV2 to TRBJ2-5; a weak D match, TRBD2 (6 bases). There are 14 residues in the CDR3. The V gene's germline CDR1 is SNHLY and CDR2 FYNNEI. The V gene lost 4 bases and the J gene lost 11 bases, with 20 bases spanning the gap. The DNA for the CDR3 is TGTGCCAGCAGTGGGAGGGGAATCACCTACAAGCAGTACTTC. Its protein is CASSGRGITYKQYF.

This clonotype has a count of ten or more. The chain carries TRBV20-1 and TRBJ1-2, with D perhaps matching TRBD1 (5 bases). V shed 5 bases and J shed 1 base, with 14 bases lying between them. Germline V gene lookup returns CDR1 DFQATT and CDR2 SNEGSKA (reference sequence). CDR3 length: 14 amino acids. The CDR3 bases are TGCAGTGCTGGTGGGACGGCGAGTAACTATGGCTACACCTTC. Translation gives CSAGGTASNYGYTF.

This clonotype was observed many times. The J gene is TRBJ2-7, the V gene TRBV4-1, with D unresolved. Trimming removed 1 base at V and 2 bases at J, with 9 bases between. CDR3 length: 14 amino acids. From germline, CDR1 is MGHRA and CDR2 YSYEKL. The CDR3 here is CASSQASSTYEQYF. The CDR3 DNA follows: TGCGCCAGCAGCCAAGCCTCCTCGACCTACGAGCAGTACTTC.

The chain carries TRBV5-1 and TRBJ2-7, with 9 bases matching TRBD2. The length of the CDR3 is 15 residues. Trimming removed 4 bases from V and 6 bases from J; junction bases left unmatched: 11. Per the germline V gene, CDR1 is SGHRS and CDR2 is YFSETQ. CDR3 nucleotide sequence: TGCGCCAGCAGCGAGTCTAGCGGGACAGCGGGCGAGCAGTACTTC. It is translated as CASSESSGTAGEQYF.

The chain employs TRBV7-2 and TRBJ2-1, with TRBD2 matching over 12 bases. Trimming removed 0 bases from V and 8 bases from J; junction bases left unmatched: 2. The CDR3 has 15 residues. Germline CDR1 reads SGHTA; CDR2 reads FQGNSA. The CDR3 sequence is CASSLATSGSYEQFF. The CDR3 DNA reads TGTGCCAGCAGCTTAGCGACTAGCGGGAGTTATGAGCAGTTCTTC.

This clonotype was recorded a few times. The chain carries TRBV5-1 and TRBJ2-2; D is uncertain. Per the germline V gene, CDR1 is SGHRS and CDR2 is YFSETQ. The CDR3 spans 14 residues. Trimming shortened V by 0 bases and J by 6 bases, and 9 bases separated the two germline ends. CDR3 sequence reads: CASSLDSGAGELFF. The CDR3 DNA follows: TGCGCCAGCAGCTTGGATTCTGGGGCCGGGGAGCTGTTTTTT.

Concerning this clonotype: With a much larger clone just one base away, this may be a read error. Written as DNA, the CDR3 is TGTACCGGCAGCCTGGAGGCGGGGGTGGTCACAGATACGCAGTATTTT. Residues: CTGSLEAGVVTDTQYF. The rearrangement links TRBV7-9 to TRBJ2-3; 7 bases match TRBD2. Germline assignment: CDR1 SEHNR and CDR2 FQNEAQ (reference sequence). There are 16 residues in the CDR3. Full variable domain (missing parts from reference TRBV7-9 and TRBJ2-3): DTGVSQNPRHKITKRGQNVTFRCDPISEHNRLYWYRQTLGQGPEFLTYFQNEAQLEKSRLLSDRFSAERPKGSFSTLEIQRTEQGDSAMYLCTGSLEAGVVTDTQYFGPGTRLTVL.

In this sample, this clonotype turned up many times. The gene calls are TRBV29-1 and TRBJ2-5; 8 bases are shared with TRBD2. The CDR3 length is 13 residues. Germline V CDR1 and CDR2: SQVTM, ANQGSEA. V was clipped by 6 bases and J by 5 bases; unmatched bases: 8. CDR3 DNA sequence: TGCAGCGTCTACCGGGGGGGCGTGGAGACCCAGTACTTC. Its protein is CSVYRGGVETQYF.

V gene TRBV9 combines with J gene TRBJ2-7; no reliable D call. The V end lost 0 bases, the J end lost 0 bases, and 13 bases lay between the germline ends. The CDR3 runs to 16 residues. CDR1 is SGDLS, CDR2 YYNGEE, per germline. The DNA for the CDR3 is TGTGCCAGCAGCGTAGGGCCATCTCCTAGCTCCTACGAGCAGTACTTC. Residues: CASSVGPSPSSYEQYF.

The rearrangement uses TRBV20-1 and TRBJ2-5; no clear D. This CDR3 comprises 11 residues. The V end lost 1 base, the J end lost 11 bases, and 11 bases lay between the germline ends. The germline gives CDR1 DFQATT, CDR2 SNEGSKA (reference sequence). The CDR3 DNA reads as TGCAGTGCTAGAGTTTTTCCTGAGCAGTACTTC. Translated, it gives CSARVFPEQYF.

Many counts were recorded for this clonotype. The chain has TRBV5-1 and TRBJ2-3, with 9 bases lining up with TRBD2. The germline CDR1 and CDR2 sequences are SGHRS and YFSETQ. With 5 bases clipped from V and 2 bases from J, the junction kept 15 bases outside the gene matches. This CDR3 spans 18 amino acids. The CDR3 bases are TGCGCCAGCAGGAAAATCGGTAGCGGGAGTCGGACCACAGATACGCAGTATTTT. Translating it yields CASRKIGSGSRTTDTQYF.

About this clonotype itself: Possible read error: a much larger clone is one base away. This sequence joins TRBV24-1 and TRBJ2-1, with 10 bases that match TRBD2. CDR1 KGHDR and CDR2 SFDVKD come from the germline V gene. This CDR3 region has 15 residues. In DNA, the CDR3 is TGTGCCCCCAGTGAAGTTAGCGGGAGGATTGGCGAGCAGTTCTTC. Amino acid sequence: CAPSEVSGRIGEQFF.

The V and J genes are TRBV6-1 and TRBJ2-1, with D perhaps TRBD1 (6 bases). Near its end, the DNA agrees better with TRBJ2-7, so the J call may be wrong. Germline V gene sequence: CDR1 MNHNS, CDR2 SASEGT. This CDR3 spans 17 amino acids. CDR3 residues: CASRGHQTGLSYNEQYF. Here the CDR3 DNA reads TGTGCCAGCAGGGGCCATCAAACAGGGCTCTCCTACAATGAGCAGTACTTC.

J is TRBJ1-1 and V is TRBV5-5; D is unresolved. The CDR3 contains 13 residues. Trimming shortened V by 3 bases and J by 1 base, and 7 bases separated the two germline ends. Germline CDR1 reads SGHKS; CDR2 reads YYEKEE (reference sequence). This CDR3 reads CASSWKGNTEAFF. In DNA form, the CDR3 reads TGTGCCAGCAGCTGGAAGGGGAACACTGAAGCTTTCTTT. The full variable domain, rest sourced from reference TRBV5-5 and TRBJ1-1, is DAGVTQSPTHLIKTRGQQVTLRCSPISGHKSVSWYQQVLGQGPQFIFQYYEKEERGRGNFPDRFSARQFPNYSSELNVNALLLGDSALYLCASSWKGNTEAFFGQGTRLTVV.